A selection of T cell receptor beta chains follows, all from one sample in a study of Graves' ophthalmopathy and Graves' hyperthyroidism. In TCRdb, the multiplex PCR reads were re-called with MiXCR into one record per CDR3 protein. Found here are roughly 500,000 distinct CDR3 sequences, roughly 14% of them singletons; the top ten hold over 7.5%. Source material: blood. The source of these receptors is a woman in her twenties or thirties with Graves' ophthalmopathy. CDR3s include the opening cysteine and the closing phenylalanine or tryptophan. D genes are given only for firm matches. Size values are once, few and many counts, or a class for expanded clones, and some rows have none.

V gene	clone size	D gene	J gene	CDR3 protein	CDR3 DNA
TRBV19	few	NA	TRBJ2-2	CAAAPFTGELFF	TGTGCCGCGGCCCCCTTCACCGGGGAGCTGTTTTTT
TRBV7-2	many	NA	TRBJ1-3	CASSLLLETGNTIYF	TGTGCCAGCAGCTTATTACTGGAAACTGGAAACACCATATATTTT
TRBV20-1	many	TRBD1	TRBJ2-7	CSASNRDRGTYEQYF	TGCAGTGCCAGCAATAGGGACAGGGGCACCTACGAGCAGTACTTC
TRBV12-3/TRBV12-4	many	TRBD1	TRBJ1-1	CASSLGGGIGNTEAFF	TGTGCCAGCAGTTTAGGAGGGGGCATTGGGAACACTGAAGCTTTCTTT
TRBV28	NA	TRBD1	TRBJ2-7	CASNRGQYF	TGTGCCAGCAACAGGGGGCAGTACTTC
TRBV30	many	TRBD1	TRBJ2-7	CAWSRDRYEYEQYF	TGTGCCTGGAGTCGGGACAGGTATGAGTACGAGCAGTACTTC
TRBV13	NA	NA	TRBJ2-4	CASNPMAVAKNIQYF	TGTGCCAGCAACCCGATGGCAGTAGCCAAAAACATTCAGTACTTC
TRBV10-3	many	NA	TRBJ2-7	CAISEKDTYEQYF	TGTGCCATCAGTGAAAAGGACACCTACGAGCAGTACTTC
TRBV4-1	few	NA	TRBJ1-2	CASSQAAAWNYGYTF	TGCGCCAGCAGCCAAGCCGCCGCTTGGAACTATGGCTACACCTTC
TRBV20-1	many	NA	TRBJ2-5	CSVHRDQETQYF	TGCAGTGTGCACAGGGATCAAGAGACCCAGTACTTC
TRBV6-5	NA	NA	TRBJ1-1	CASSYSLEKTNTEAFF	TGTGCCAGCAGTTACTCCCTGGAAAAGACGAACACTGAAGCTTTCTTT
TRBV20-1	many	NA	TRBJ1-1	CSARQRYSLEAFF	TGCAGTGCTCGACAGAGATACAGCCTTGAAGCTTTCTTT
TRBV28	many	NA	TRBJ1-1	CASSIRNWNTEAFF	TGTGCCAGCAGTATACGGAATTGGAACACTGAAGCTTTCTTT
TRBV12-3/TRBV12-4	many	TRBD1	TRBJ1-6	CASSLNRGTSPLHF	TGTGCCAGCAGTTTAAACAGGGGTACTTCACCCCTCCACTTT
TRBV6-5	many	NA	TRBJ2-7	CASSFGYSGTSSYEQYF	TGTGCCAGCAGCTTTGGATACTCCGGGACCAGCTCCTACGAGCAGTACTTC
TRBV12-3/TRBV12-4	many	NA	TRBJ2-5	CASSATQGGLETQYF	TGTGCCAGCAGCGCCACGCAGGGCGGGTTGGAGACCCAGTACTTC
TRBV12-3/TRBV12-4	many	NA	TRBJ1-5	CASSYIRGGSNQPQHF	TGTGCCAGCAGTTATATAAGGGGAGGAAGCAATCAGCCCCAGCATTTT
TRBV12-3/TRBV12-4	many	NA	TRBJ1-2	CASSLARARQGYTF	TGTGCCAGCAGTTTAGCGCGGGCACGGCAAGGCTACACCTTC
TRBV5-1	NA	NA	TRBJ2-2	CASSLGRDKDTGELFF	TGCGCCAGCAGCTTGGGGCGGGACAAGGACACCGGGGAGCTGTTTTTT
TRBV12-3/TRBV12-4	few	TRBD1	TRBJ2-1	CASSLPGQLYNEQFF	TGTGCCAGCAGCCTTCCGGGACAGTTGTACAATGAGCAGTTCTTC
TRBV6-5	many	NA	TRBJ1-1	CASRPDRNTEAFF	TGTGCCAGCAGGCCAGACCGGAACACTGAAGCTTTCTTT
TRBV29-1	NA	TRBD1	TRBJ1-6	CSVEGRGKNSPLHF	TGCAGCGTTGAGGGCAGGGGGAAAAATTCACCCCTCCACTTT
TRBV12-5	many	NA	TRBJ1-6	CASGNWIREINSPLHF	TGTGCTAGTGGTAACTGGATCAGGGAGATTAATTCACCCCTCCACTTT
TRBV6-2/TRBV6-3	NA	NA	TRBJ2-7	CASSTRPPLYEQYF	TGTGCCAGCAGCACCCGCCCGCCCCTCTACGAGCAGTACTTC
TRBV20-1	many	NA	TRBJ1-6	CSASQVGTNSPLHF	TGCAGTGCTAGTCAGGTCGGGACGAATTCACCCCTCCACTTT
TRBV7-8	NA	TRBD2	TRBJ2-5	CASSFTSGPPQETQYF	TGTGCCAGCAGCTTCACTAGCGGGCCACCCCAAGAGACCCAGTACTTC
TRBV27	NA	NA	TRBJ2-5	CARRERQETQYF	TGTGCCAGGAGGGAGCGACAAGAGACCCAGTACTTC
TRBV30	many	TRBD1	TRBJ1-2	CAWSGEKDRVLFGYTF	TGTGCCTGGAGTGGAGAGAAGGACAGGGTTCTTTTTGGCTACACCTTC
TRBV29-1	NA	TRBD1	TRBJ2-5	CSVDRTGRRETQYF	TGCAGCGTTGATCGGACAGGGCGACGAGAGACCCAGTACTTC
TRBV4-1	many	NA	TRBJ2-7	CASSHTKPGEQYF	TGCGCCAGCAGCCACACAAAGCCGGGCGAGCAGTACTTC
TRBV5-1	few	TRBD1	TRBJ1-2	CASLQGPDSYYGYTF	TGCGCCAGTCTACAGGGGCCGGATTCCTACTATGGCTACACCTTC
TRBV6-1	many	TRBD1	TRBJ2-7	CASSLYRGVYF	TGTGCCAGCAGTCTATACAGGGGCGTTTACTTC
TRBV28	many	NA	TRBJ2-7	CASRPIPAWEDEQYF	TGTGCCAGCAGACCCATACCGGCTTGGGAGGACGAGCAGTACTTC
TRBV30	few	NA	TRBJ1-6	CAWSVSGHNSPLHF	TGTGCCTGGAGTGTATCAGGGCATAATTCACCCCTCCACTTT
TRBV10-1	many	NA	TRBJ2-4	CASSDSYRVRLAKNIQYF	TGCGCCAGCAGTGACTCCTACAGGGTGAGGCTAGCCAAAAACATTCAGTACTTC
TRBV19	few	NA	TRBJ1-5	CASSIILGSNQPQHF	TGTGCCAGTAGTATAATTCTTGGGAGCAATCAGCCCCAGCATTTT
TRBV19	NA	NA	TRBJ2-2	CASSKDRYTGELFF	TGTGCCAGTAGTAAAGACAGATACACCGGGGAGCTGTTTTTT
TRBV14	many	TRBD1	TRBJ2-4	CASSQATGRGNIQYF	TGTGCCAGCAGCCAAGCGACAGGGCGAGGGAACATTCAGTACTTC
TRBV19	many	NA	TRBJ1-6	CASRTRDSSSPLHF	TGTGCCAGTAGAACACGGGACTCTAGTTCACCCCTCCACTTT
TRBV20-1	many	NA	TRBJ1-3	CSARDGRRPSGNTIYF	TGCAGTGCTAGAGACGGTCGCCGGCCCTCTGGAAACACCATATATTTT
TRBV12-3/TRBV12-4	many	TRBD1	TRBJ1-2	CASSTDRAFWEGYTF	TGTGCCAGCAGCACGGACAGGGCGTTTTGGGAAGGCTACACCTTC
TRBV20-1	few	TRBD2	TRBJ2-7	CSATGGRAYEQYF	TGCAGTGCTACGGGAGGGAGGGCCTACGAGCAGTACTTC
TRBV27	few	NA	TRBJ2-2	CASSSTGTPNTGELFF	TGTGCCAGCAGTTCGACGGGGACCCCGAACACCGGGGAGCTGTTTTTT
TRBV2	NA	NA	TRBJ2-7	CASSEFAGLYEQYF	TGTGCCAGCAGTGAATTTGCAGGGTTGTACGAGCAGTACTTC
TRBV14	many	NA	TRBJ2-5	CASSQSGTQGKLTQYF	TGTGCCAGCAGCCAATCCGGGACTCAGGGGAAGTTAACCCAGTACTTC
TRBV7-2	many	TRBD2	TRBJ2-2	CASRTSGGRELFF	TGTGCCAGCCGGACTAGCGGGGGCAGGGAGCTGTTTTTT